The present T cell receptor (beta chain) was sequenced within a study of blood T cell repertoires in COVID-19. Overall study context: From T cells, B-cell-depleted T cells, or PBMCs came the material, which was cDNA or gDNA.

V dropped 6 bases and J dropped 1 base, with 15 bases sitting between them. The germline CDR1 and CDR2 sequences are SNHLY and FYNNEI. The CDR3 consists of 15 residues. Profiling relied on immunoSEQ multiplex PCR, and the TCRdb table lists in-frame clones only, not all of them. The sample has under 450,000 clones, roughly 90% seen once. The clonotype originates from a woman in her thirties or forties who had been exposed to COVID-19. Sequenced input: PBMCs or T cells enriched from blood (not recorded which). The V call is TRBV2, the J call TRBJ1-1; the D is unclear. The CDR3 region is CASSRGRLANTEAFF. CDR3 nucleotides: TGTGCCAGCAGCCGAGGGCGGCTCGCGAACACTGAAGCTTTCTTT. The full variable domain, with the rest looked up from reference TRBV2 and TRBJ1-1, is EPEVTQTPSHQVTQMGQEVILRCVPISNHLYFYWYRQILGQKVEFLVSFYNNEISEKSEIFDDQFSVERPDGSNFTLKIRSTKLEDSAMYFCASSRGRLANTEAFFGQGTRLTVV.